This entry features one TCR beta chain sequence. The entry originates in a study of shared clonotypes between healthy human individuals. TCRdb's table, derived via immunoSEQ multiplex PCR, lists solely in-frame clones and lacks some. Of under 2.5 million clones listed, just under 95% were seen once; the top ten hold 0.37%. The V gene's germline CDR1 is SQVTM and CDR2 ANQGSEA. This CDR3 has 12 amino acids. V gave up 6 bases and J gave up 5 bases, with 13 bases separating them. Material: naive CD4+ T cells from PBMCs. Subset given: CD45RA+ positively selected. The TCR was taken from a man younger than 35 in good health. Some clones in this sample may be carry-over from other donors' samples. The chain joins TRBV29-1 to TRBJ2-5; the D gene is possibly TRBD1 (5 bases). The chain's CDR3 is CSVTPGFETQYF. CDR3 bases: TGCAGCGTGACCCCAGGGTTCGAGACCCAGTACTTC.